The rows below give T cell receptor beta chains drawn from one sample of a study of identical twins. TCRdb redid the calling of the 5' RACE reads with MiXCR, one entry per CDR3 protein. The sample records approximately 600,000 distinct CDR3 sequences, roughly 6.6% being singletons. The sample was also linked to a second study, of yellow fever vaccine responses in identical twins.

Sequencing input: PBMCs. The source of these receptors is a woman under 30 in good health. CDR3s include the opening cysteine and the closing phenylalanine or tryptophan. Fields, in order: V gene, CDR3 protein.

v_call: TRBV7-9; cdr3_aa: CASSLDGWTTIYNEQFF
v_call: TRBV5-1; cdr3_aa: CASSPITGGIQYF
v_call: TRBV11-2; cdr3_aa: CASSPSGRVGGELFF
v_call: TRBV6-5; cdr3_aa: CASSNGLEGSYNEQFF
v_call: TRBV13; cdr3_aa: CASSSPGRAGSDYGYTF
v_call: TRBV12-3/TRBV12-4; cdr3_aa: CASSFLGGNTDTQYF
v_call: TRBV7-8; cdr3_aa: CASSGKLAGEGNEQFF
v_call: TRBV11-2; cdr3_aa: CASSLFRLEGAPSYNEQFF
v_call: TRBV12-3/TRBV12-4; cdr3_aa: CASSFSGSNQPQHF
v_call: TRBV7-2; cdr3_aa: CASSFWDNTGELFF
v_call: TRBV20-1; cdr3_aa: CSARALNRGRYNEQFF
v_call: TRBV3-1; cdr3_aa: CASSPQTVTDTQYF
v_call: TRBV13; cdr3_aa: CASSSPWSGSYEQYF
v_call: TRBV20-1; cdr3_aa: CSAKLRDSASTDTQYF
v_call: TRBV24-1; cdr3_aa: CATSDSGKETQYF
v_call: TRBV6-1; cdr3_aa: CASSVRIDTGELFF
v_call: TRBV3-1; cdr3_aa: CASSPPPGGLLYEQYF
v_call: TRBV20-1; cdr3_aa: CSVTEGKGNSPLHF
v_call: TRBV6-1; cdr3_aa: CASMGPHHRTEEETQYF
v_call: TRBV28; cdr3_aa: CASSLWAGGDNQPQHF
v_call: TRBV7-6; cdr3_aa: CASSLGAGVPLISTDTQYF
v_call: TRBV12-3/TRBV12-4; cdr3_aa: CASRLRSYGYTF
v_call: TRBV27; cdr3_aa: CASSDWQAQGAFF
v_call: TRBV4-1; cdr3_aa: CASSLYGQGDAEAFF
v_call: TRBV20-1; cdr3_aa: CSPGRSYGYTF
v_call: TRBV3-1; cdr3_aa: CASSQETLLAGGTDTQYF
v_call: TRBV7-9; cdr3_aa: CAYRGTSQGFGEKLFF
v_call: TRBV7-3; cdr3_aa: CASSKTSRSDNEQFF
v_call: TRBV7-8; cdr3_aa: CASSPSPNEQFF
v_call: TRBV5-1; cdr3_aa: CASSLGVGGGEQFF
v_call: TRBV4-1; cdr3_aa: CASSQTTGPGNTEAFF